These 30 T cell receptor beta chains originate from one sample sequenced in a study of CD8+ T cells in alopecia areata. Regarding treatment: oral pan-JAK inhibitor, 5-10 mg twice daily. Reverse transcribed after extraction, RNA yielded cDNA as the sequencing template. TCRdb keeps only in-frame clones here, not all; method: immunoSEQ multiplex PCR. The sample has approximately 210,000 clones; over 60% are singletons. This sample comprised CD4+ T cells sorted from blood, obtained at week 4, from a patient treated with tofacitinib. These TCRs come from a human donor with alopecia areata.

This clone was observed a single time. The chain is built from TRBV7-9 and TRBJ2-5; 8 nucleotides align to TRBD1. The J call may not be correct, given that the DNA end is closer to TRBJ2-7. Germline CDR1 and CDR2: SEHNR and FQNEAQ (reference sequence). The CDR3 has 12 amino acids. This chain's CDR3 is CATETGDYEQYF. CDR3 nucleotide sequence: TGTGCCACCGAGACAGGGGACTACGAGCAGTACTTC.

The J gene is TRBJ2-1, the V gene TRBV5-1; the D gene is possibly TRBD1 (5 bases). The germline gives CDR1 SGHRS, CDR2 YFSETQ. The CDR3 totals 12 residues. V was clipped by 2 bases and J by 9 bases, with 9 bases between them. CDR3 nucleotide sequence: TGCGCCAGCAGCTTCGTGGACACTGAGCAGTTCTTC. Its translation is CASSFVDTEQFF.

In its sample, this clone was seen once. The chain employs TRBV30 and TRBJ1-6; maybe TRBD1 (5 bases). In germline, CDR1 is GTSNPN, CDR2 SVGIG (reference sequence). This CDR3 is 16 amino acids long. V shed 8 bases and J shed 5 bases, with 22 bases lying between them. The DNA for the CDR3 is TGTGCCACAACACAGAAACTCAGGGTCGATAATTCACCCCTCCACTTT. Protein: CATTQKLRVDNSPLHF. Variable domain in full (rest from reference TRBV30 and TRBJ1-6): SQTIHQWPATLVQPVGSPLSLECTVEGTSNPNLYWYRQAAGRGLQLLFYSVGIGQISSEVPQNLSASRPQDRQFILSSKKLLLSDSGFYLCATTQKLRVDNSPLHFGNGTRLTVT.

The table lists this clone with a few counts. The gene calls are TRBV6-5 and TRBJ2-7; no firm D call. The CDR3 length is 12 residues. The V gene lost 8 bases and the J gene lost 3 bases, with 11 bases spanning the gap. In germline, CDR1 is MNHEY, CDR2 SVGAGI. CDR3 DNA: TGTGCCAGCTTTTCCCCAAACTACGAGCAGTACTTC. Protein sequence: CASFSPNYEQYF.

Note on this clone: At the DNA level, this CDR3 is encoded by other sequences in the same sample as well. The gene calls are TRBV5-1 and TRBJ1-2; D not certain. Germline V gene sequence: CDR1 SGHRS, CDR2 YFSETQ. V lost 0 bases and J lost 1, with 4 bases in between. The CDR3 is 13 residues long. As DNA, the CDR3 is TGCGCCAGCAGCTTGGACGATAACTATGGCTACACCTTC. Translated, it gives CASSLDDNYGYTF.

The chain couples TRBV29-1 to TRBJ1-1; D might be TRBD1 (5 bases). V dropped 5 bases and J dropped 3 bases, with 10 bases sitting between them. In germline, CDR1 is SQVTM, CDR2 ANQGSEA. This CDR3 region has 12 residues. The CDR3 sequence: CSVPVGDTEAFF. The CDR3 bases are TGCAGCGTTCCCGTAGGGGACACTGAAGCTTTCTTT.

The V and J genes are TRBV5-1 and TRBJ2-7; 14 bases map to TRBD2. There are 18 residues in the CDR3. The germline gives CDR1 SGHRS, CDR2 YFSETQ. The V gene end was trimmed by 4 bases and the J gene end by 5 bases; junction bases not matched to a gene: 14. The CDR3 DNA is TGCGCCAGCAGCCATACTGGGACTAGCGGGGGAATCGCCCACGAGCAGTACTTC. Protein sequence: CASSHTGTSGGIAHEQYF.

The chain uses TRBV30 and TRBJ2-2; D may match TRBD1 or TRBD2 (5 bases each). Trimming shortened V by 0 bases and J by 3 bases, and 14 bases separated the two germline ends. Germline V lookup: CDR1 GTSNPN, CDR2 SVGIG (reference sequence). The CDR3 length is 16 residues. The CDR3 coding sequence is TGTGCCTGGAGTGTACCCGGCAGGGAGTACACCGGGGAGCTGTTTTTT. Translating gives CAWSVPGREYTGELFF.

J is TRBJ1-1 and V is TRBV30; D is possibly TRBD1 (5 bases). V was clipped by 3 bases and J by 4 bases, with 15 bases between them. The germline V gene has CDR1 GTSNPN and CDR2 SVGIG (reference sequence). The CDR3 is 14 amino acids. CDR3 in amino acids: CAWRVQGGGTEAFF. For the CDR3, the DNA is TGTGCCTGGAGGGTCCAGGGAGGAGGCACTGAAGCTTTCTTT.

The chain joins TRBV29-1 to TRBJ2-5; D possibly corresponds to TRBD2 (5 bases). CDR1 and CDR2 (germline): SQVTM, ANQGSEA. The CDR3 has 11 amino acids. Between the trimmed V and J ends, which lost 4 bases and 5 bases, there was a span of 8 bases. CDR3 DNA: TGCAGCGTTGGTGGCGGGGAGACCCAGTACTTC. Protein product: CSVGGGETQYF.

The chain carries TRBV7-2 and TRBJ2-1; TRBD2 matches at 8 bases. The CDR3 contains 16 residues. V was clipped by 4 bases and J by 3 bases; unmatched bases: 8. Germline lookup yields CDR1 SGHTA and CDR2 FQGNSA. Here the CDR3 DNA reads TGTGCCAGCAGCTCCTCAAGCGGGGGACTCTACAATGAGCAGTTCTTC. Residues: CASSSSSGGLYNEQFF.

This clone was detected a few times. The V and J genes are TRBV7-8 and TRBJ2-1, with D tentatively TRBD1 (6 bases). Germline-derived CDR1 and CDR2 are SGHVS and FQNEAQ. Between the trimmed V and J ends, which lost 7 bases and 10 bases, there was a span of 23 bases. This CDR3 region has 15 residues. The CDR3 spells CASIQTNLGAGEQFF. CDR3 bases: TGTGCCAGCATCCAGACAAACTTGGGGGCAGGAGAGCAGTTCTTC.

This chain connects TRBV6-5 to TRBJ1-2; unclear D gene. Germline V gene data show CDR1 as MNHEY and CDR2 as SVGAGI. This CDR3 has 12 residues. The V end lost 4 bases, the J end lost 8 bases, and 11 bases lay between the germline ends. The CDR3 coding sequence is TGTGCCAGCAGTTTTGGACGGGGAGGCTACACCTTC. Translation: CASSFGRGGYTF.

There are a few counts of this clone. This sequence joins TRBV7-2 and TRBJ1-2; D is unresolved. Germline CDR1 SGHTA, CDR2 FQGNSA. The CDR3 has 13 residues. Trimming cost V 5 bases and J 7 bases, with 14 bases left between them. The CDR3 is CASSRAGSAGYTF. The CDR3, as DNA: TGTGCCAGCAGCCGTGCAGGTTCGGCTGGCTACACCTTC.

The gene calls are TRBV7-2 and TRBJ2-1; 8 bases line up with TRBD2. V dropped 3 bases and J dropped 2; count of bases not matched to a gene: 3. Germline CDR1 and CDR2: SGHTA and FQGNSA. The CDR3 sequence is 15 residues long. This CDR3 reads CASSLRGDPYNEQFF. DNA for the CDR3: TGTGCCAGCAGCTTGCGGGGGGATCCCTACAATGAGCAGTTCTTC.

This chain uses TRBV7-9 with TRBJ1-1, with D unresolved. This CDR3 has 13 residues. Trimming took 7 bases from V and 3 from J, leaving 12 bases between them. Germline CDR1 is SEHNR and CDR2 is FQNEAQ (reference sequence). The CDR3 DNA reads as TGTGCCAGCACCGGTATCGCTCACACTGAAGCTTTCTTT. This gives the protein CASTGIAHTEAFF. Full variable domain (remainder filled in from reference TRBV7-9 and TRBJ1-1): DTGVSQNPRHKITKRGQNVTFRCDPISEHNRLYWYRQTLGQGPEFLTYFQNEAQLEKSRLLSDRFSAERPKGSFSTLEIQRTEQGDSAMYLCASTGIAHTEAFFGQGTRLTVV.

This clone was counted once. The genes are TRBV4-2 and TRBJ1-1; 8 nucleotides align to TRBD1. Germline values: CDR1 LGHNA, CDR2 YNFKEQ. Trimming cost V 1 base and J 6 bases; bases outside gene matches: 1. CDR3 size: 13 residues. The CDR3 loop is CASSQAGGSEAFF. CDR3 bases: TGTGCCAGCAGCCAAGCAGGGGGCTCTGAAGCTTTCTTT.

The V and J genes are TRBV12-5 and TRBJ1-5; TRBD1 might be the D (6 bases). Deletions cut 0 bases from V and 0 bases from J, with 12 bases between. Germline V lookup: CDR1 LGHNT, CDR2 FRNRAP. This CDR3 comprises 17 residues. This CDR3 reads CASGLVLGQYSNQPQHF. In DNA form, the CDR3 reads TGTGCTAGTGGTTTGGTACTCGGACAGTATAGCAATCAGCCCCAGCATTTT.

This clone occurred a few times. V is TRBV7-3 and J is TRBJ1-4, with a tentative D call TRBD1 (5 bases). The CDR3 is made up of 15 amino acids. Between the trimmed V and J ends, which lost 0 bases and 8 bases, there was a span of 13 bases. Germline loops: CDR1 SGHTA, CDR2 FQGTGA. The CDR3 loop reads CASSLTGGAGEKLFF. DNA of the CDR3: TGTGCCAGCAGCTTAACGGGAGGGGCTGGGGAAAAACTGTTTTTT.

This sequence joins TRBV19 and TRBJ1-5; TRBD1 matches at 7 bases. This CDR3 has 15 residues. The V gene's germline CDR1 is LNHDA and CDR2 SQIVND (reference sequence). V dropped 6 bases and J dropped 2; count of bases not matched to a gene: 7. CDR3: CASRKGAAGNQPQHF. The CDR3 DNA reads TGTGCCAGTAGGAAGGGGGCGGCGGGCAATCAGCCCCAGCATTTT.

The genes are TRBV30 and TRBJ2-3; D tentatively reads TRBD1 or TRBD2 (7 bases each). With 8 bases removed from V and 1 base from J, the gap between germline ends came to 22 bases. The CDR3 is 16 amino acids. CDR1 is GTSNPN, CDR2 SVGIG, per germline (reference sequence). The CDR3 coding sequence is TGTGCCGGTGACAGGGCTGCGGGGAGGGGCACAGATACGCAGTATTTT. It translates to CAGDRAAGRGTDTQYF.

The CDR3 DNA reads TGTGCCACCAGCAGCACCTCACAAAACATTCAGTACTTC. It yields the protein CATSSTSQNIQYF. V is TRBV15 and J is TRBJ2-4, with D unclear. Germline V gene lookup returns CDR1 LNHNV and CDR2 YYDKDF (reference sequence). V was pared by 3 bases and J by 5 bases, with 8 bases between. The CDR3 loop spans 13 amino acids.

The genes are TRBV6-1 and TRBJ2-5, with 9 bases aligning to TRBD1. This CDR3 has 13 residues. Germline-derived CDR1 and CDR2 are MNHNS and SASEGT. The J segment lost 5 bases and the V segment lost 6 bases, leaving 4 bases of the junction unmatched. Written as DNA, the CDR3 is TGTGCCAGCAGACGGGGACAGGGTGAGACCCAGTACTTC. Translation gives CASRRGQGETQYF.

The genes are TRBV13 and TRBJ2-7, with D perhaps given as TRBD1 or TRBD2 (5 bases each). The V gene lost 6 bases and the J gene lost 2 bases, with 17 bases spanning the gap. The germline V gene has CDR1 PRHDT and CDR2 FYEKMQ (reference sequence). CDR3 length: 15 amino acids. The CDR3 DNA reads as TGTGCCAGCAGTTCGTTTCGGGACGGAGCCTACGAGCAGTACTTC. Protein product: CASSSFRDGAYEQYF.

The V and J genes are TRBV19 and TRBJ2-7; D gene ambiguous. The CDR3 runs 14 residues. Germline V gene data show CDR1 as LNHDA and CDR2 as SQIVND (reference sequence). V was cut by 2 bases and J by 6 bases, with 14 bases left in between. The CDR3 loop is CASSITYQIGEQYF. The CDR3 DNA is TGTGCCAGTAGTATAACTTATCAGATCGGCGAGCAGTACTTC.

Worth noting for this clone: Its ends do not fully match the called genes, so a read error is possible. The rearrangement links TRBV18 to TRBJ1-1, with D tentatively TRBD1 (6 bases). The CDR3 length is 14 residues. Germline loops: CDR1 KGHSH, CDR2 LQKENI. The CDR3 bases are TGTGCCAGCTCGCCACAGGGAACGAACACTGAAGCTTTCTTT. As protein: CASSPQGTNTEAFF.

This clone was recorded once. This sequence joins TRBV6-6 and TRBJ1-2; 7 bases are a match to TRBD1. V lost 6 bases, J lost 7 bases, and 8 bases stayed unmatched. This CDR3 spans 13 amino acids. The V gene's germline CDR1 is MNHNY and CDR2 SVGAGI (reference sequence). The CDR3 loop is CASRDTGESGYTF. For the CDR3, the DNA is TGTGCCAGCAGAGATACAGGGGAATCTGGCTACACCTTC.

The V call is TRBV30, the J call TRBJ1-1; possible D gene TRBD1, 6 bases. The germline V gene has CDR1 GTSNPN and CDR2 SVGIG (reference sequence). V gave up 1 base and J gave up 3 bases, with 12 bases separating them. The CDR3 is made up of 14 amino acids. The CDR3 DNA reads TGTGCCTGGAGTGCCCTAACAGGGTACACTGAAGCTTTCTTT. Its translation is CAWSALTGYTEAFF. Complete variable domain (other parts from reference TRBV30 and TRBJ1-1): SQTIHQWPATLVQPVGSPLSLECTVEGTSNPNLYWYRQAAGRGLQLLFYSVGIGQISSEVPQNLSASRPQDRQFILSSKKLLLSDSGFYLCAWSALTGYTEAFFGQGTRLTVV.

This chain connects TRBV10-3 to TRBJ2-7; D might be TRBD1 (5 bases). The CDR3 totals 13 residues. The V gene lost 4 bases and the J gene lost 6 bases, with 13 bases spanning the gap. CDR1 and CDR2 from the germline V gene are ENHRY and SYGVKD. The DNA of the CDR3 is TGTGCCATCAGTGGTCAAGCAGGGATCGAGCAGTACTTC. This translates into CAISGQAGIEQYF.

The CDR3 reads CASSQGTANNSPLHF. CDR3 coding DNA: TGTGCCAGCAGCCAAGGGACAGCTAATAATTCACCCCTCCACTTT. V and J are TRBV6-6 and TRBJ1-6; 7 positions agree with TRBD1. There are 15 residues in the CDR3. V trimming: 6 bases; J trimming: 5 bases; junction bases outside the gene matches: 7. The germline CDR1 and CDR2 sequences are MNHNY and SVGAGI (reference sequence).